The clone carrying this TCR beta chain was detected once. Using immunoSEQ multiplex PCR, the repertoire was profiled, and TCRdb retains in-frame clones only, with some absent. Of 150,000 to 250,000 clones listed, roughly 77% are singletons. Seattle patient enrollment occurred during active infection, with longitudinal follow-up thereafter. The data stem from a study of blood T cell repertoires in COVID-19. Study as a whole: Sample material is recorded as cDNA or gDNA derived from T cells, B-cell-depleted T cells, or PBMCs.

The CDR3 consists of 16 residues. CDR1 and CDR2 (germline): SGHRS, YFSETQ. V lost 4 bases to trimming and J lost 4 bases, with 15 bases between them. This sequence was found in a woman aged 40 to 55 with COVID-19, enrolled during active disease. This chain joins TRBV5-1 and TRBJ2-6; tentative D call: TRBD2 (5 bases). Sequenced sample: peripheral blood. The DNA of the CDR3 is TGCGCCAGCAGCCTAAATTCAGGACTGGGGGCCAACGTCCTGACTTTC. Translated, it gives CASSLNSGLGANVLTF.